What follows are 19 T cell receptor beta chains derived from one specimen sequenced in a study of identical twins. TCRdb called the 5' RACE reads again in MiXCR, with one record for every CDR3 protein. The sample has some 1,700,000 distinct CDR3 sequences, less than 40% seen once; the top ten hold over 0.25%. Sequencing was carried out using cord blood. These receptors came from a newborn girl in good health.

Note on this clonotype: Given a much more abundant clone one base away, this may be a read error. The chain links TRBV11-2 to TRBJ2-7, with D unresolved. CDR1 is SGHAT and CDR2 is FQNNGV in the germline V gene. This CDR3 is built from 13 residues. CDR3: CVSSLSAPYEQYF. In DNA form, the CDR3 reads TGTGTCAGCAGCTTATCGGCACCCTACGAGCAGTACTTC.

This clonotype was recorded many times. This chain connects TRBV12-3 or TRBV12-4 to TRBJ2-7; the D gene is possibly TRBD1 (6 bases). V lost 7 bases and J lost 3, with 13 bases in between. The CDR3 spans 13 residues. CDR3 region: CASTSGRGYEQYF. The CDR3 DNA is TGTGCCAGCACCTCTGGCAGGGGCTACGAGCAGTACTTC.

This clonotype was counted only a few times. The J gene is TRBJ1-5, the V gene TRBV27, with 9 bases aligning to TRBD1. In germline, CDR1 is MNHEY, CDR2 SMNVEV (reference sequence). Trimming removed 5 bases from V and 5 bases from J; junction bases left unmatched: 4. CDR3 length: 14 residues. In DNA, the CDR3 is TGTGCCAGCAGTCCCCGACAGGGGGATCAGCCCCAGCATTTT. It translates to CASSPRQGDQPQHF.

V is TRBV7-9 and J is TRBJ1-6; D is ambiguous. The CDR3 is 15 amino acids. Trimming shortened V by 2 bases and J by 8 bases, and 13 bases separated the two germline ends. Germline V gene lookup returns CDR1 SEHNR and CDR2 FQNEAQ (reference sequence). The CDR3 DNA sequence: TGTGCCAGCAGCTTATCGCAGGCTGGTTATTCACCCCTCCACTTT. It specifies CASSLSQAGYSPLHF.

V usage is TRBV4-2 and J usage is TRBJ2-2; no clear D gene. The CDR3 is 17 residues long. Trimming cost V 0 bases and J 4 bases, with 15 bases left between them. CDR1 and CDR2 from the germline V gene are LGHNA and YNFKEQ. The CDR3 is CASSQEDWGMGTGELFF. CDR3 sequence (DNA): TGTGCCAGCAGCCAAGAAGATTGGGGTATGGGCACCGGGGAGCTGTTTTTT.

V and J are TRBV5-6 and TRBJ2-3; 8 nucleotides agree with TRBD2. V lost 4 bases and J lost 14; bases outside the gene matches: 12. The CDR3 is 13 residues long. CDR1 is SGHDT, CDR2 YYEEEE, per germline. Here the CDR3 reads CASSGSGLAPWYF. In DNA, the CDR3 is TGTGCCAGCAGCGGGTCCGGACTAGCCCCCTGGTATTTT.

V usage is TRBV5-1 and J usage is TRBJ2-1; TRBD2 matches 12 bases. CDR3 length: 15 residues. Germline values: CDR1 SGHRS, CDR2 YFSETQ. V was clipped by 4 bases and J by 10 bases; unmatched bases: 9. The CDR3 nucleotides read TGCGCCAGCAGCGCGACTAGCGGGGGCCTTAAAGAGCAGTTCTTC. Translating gives CASSATSGGLKEQFF. The whole variable domain, remainder taken from reference TRBV5-1 and TRBJ2-1, is KAGVTQTPRYLIKTRGQQVTLSCSPISGHRSVSWYQQTPGQGLQFLFEYFSETQRNKGNFPGRFSGRQFSNSRSEMNVSTLELGDSALYLCASSATSGGLKEQFFGPGTRLTVL.

The rearrangement links TRBV5-1 to TRBJ1-2, with D maybe TRBD1 (5 bases). The CDR3 contains 14 residues. Germline loops: CDR1 SGHRS, CDR2 YFSETQ. The V and J ends lost 4 bases and 1 base respectively, with 11 bases between them. CDR3 in DNA: TGCGCCAGCAGCGTGAGGGACTTTAACTATGGCTACACCTTC. Its protein product is CASSVRDFNYGYTF.

The chain employs TRBV10-3 and TRBJ1-4; D gene unclear. Germline values: CDR1 ENHRY, CDR2 SYGVKD. The CDR3 loop spans 16 amino acids. The ends were cut back, 2 bases at V and 5 bases at J, with 15 bases in the middle. The CDR3 DNA sequence: TGTGCCATCAGTGAGCCTAGGGCAGATCGAAATGAAAAACTGTTTTTT. Translation: CAISEPRADRNEKLFF.

This clonotype was detected only a few times. The DNA of the CDR3 is TGTGCCAGCAGTTTATGGGCAGGACACTACGAGCAGTACTTC. Translated: CASSLWAGHYEQYF. This chain uses TRBV27 with TRBJ2-7; tentatively, D is TRBD1 (5 bases). The CDR3 loop spans 14 amino acids. Per germline, CDR1 MNHEY and CDR2 SMNVEV (reference sequence). V was pared by 1 base and J by 3 bases, with 10 bases between.

The chain employs TRBV20-1 and TRBJ2-1; TRBD1 matches at 8 bases. Germline trimming cut 0 bases from V and 3 bases from J; bases unmatched to any gene: 7. The CDR3 consists of 16 residues. CDR1 DFQATT and CDR2 SNEGSKA come from the germline V gene (reference sequence). This CDR3 is CSARDYRQGNYNEQFF. DNA for the CDR3: TGCAGTGCTAGAGACTATAGACAGGGGAACTACAATGAGCAGTTCTTC.

The V gene is TRBV7-6, the J gene TRBJ2-1; 9 positions agree with TRBD2. Germline CDR1 and CDR2: SGHVS and FNYEAQ. The CDR3 has 16 residues. The V segment lost 5 bases and the J segment 8 bases; nucleotides outside the gene matches: 13. CDR3 region: CASSVRIAGDGDEQFF. DNA of the CDR3: TGTGCCAGCAGCGTTAGAATAGCGGGAGACGGAGATGAGCAGTTCTTC.

V usage is TRBV6-5 and J usage is TRBJ2-7; 7 bases are shared with TRBD2. CDR1 is MNHEY and CDR2 is SVGAGI in the germline V gene. This CDR3 region has 16 residues. V lost 0 bases and J lost 3; bases outside the gene matches: 8. CDR3 in DNA: TGTGCCAGCAGTTACTCTGGGCGGCGGGGGAGCTACGAGCAGTACTTC. Amino acids: CASSYSGRRGSYEQYF.

The genes are TRBV6-2 or TRBV6-3 and TRBJ2-3; 10 bases are shared with TRBD2. The germline gives CDR1 MNHEY, CDR2 SVGEGT. The V and J ends lost 5 bases and 6 bases, in that order; junction bases with no gene match: 14. The CDR3 contains 17 residues. The CDR3 DNA follows: TGTGCCAGCAGTAAAGGCCGGTCACTAGCGGGACCCGATACGCAGTATTTT. Translated, it gives CASSKGRSLAGPDTQYF.

Here the CDR3 reads CSARSLTGYNQPQHF. As DNA, the CDR3 is TGCAGTGCTAGATCCTTGACAGGTTACAATCAGCCCCAGCATTTT. The chain joins TRBV20-1 to TRBJ1-5; weak D call: TRBD1 (6 bases). The CDR3 spans 15 residues. The V end was cut by 2 bases, the J end by 3 bases, with 14 bases between. Germline values: CDR1 DFQATT, CDR2 SNEGSKA (reference sequence).

This clonotype was observed a handful of times. The chain couples TRBV2 to TRBJ2-7; TRBD2 matches 13 bases. Losses at the gene ends were 4 bases for V and 0 bases for J; bases not matched to a gene: 9. This CDR3 contains 18 residues. The germline V gene has CDR1 SNHLY and CDR2 FYNNEI. CDR3 sequence (DNA): TGTGCCAGCAGTGTCGTCCCGGGACTAGCGGGAAGCTCCTACGAGCAGTACTTC. Amino acid sequence: CASSVVPGLAGSSYEQYF.

This clonotype was observed a handful of times. The chain uses TRBV10-3 and TRBJ2-7, with 8 bases aligning to TRBD2. The CDR3 has 22 residues. The junction had 28 bases not matched to a gene; V was cut back by 2 bases and J by 4 bases. Germline V gene data show CDR1 as ENHRY and CDR2 as SYGVKD. CDR3 protein: CAISENRERGLGRGSLLYEQYF. CDR3 in DNA: TGTGCCATCAGTGAGAACCGGGAGCGGGGACTAGGTCGCGGTTCTCTCCTTTACGAGCAGTACTTC.

This clonotype was found a few times. J is TRBJ2-3 and V is TRBV27; 8 bases align to TRBD2. J gave up 4 bases and V 0 bases, and 6 bases lay outside the gene matches. The germline V gene has CDR1 MNHEY and CDR2 SMNVEV (reference sequence). The CDR3 totals 16 residues. The CDR3 sequence is CASSLSRAGAPDTQYF. As DNA, the CDR3 is TGTGCCAGCAGTTTATCACGAGCGGGAGCCCCAGATACGCAGTATTTT.

The chain is built from TRBV4-2 and TRBJ2-1, with D maybe TRBD1 (6 bases). CDR3 size: 16 residues. Trimming took off 0 bases at V and 2 bases at J, with 11 bases between the two ends. Per germline, CDR1 LGHNA and CDR2 YNFKEQ. The CDR3, as DNA: TGTGCCAGCAGCCAAGATTGGGGGACAACCTACAATGAGCAGTTCTTC. This translates into CASSQDWGTTYNEQFF.